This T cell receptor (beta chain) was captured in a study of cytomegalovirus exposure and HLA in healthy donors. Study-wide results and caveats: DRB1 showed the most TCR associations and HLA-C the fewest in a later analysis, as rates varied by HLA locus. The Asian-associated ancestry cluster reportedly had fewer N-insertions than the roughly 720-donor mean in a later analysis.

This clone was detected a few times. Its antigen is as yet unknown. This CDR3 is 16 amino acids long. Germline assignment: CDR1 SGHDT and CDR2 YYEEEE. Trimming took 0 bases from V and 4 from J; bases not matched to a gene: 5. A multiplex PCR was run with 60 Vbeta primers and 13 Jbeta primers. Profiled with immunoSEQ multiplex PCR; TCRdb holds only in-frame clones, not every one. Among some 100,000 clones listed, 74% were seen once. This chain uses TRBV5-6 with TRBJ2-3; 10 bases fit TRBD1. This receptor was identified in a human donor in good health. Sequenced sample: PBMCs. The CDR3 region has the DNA TGTGCCAGCAGCTTGGGGACAGGGGGGGCGGCAGATACGCAGTATTTT. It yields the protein CASSLGTGGAADTQYF.